This T cell receptor beta chain was captured in a study of blood T cell repertoires in COVID-19. TCRdb keeps only in-frame clones here, not all; method: immunoSEQ multiplex PCR. The sample has 90,000 to 120,000 clones, roughly 71% seen once. About this clone itself: Other nucleotide sequences from this sample produce the same CDR3.

Trimming removed 4 bases from V and 0 bases from J, with 11 bases in between. The CDR3 length is 14 residues. Germline V gives CDR1 SGHKS, CDR2 YYEKEE (reference sequence). The receptor's source is a man of 80 years or more with acute or convalescent COVID-19. The sample was peripheral blood. V gene TRBV5-5 combines with J gene TRBJ2-7; unclear D gene. The CDR3 DNA reads as TGTGCCAGCAGCGGTGGTGGCACCTCCTACGAGCAGTACTTC. Translating gives CASSGGGTSYEQYF.